In its sample, the clone carrying this TCR beta chain was seen a few times. Its antigen is not identified. This CDR3 has 15 amino acids. V dropped 3 bases and J dropped 6; count of bases not matched to a gene: 8. CDR1 and CDR2 from the germline V gene are SEHNR and FQNEAQ (reference sequence). The data were taken from a study of identical twins. The study's findings and limits: The study found weaker excess twin sharing in beta out-of-frame sequences.

All donors were healthy Caucasians. MiXCR, run by TCRdb on the 5' RACE reads, gives a single entry per CDR3 protein. The profile shows around 100,000 distinct CDR3 sequences, 5.9% of them singletons. The chain has TRBV7-9 and TRBJ2-1, with 7 nucleotides matching TRBD1. The receptor was derived from a woman aged 45 to 65 in good health. The sequencing input was memory T cells sorted from blood. This chain's CDR3 is CASSFVERGLNEQFF. CDR3 in DNA: TGTGCCAGCAGCTTTGTGGAGAGGGGGCTCAATGAGCAGTTCTTC. Full variable domain (rest looked up from reference TRBV7-9 and TRBJ2-1): DTGVSQNPRHKITKRGQNVTFRCDPISEHNRLYWYRQTLGQGPEFLTYFQNEAQLEKSRLLSDRFSAERPKGSFSTLEIQRTEQGDSAMYLCASSFVERGLNEQFFGPGTRLTVL.